Given below is one T cell receptor beta chain in context. What it recognizes is unknown. This sample is drawn from a study of cytomegalovirus exposure and HLA in healthy donors. The overall study: An earlier analysis identified approximately 120 million unique TCR beta sequences in 150 million to 200 million T cells.

PCR amplification relied on 60 Vbeta primers (plus 13 Jbeta primers). In the original processing: In a later analysis, the count reached about 75 million unique TCR beta chains, with 9 million to 11 million shared. Measured with immunoSEQ multiplex PCR; TCRdb has only the in-frame clones, and not every one. The V and J calls and clone size are taken from that table; D and trimming were inferred from the DNA. The table lists about 210,000 clones, over 75% of them singletons. General study points: Being productive about 90% or about 30% of the time was typical of most TCR beta V segments in an earlier analysis.

This sequence was found in a boy younger than 18 in good health and CMV-seronegative. Sequenced sample: PBMCs.

CDR3 residues: CASSQGRGGKNIQYF. Written as DNA, the CDR3 is TGCGCCAGCAGCCAGGGACGGGGGGGTAAAAACATTCAGTACTTC. The rearrangement links TRBV4-1 to TRBJ2-4, with 8 nucleotides matching TRBD2. The CDR3 is 15 residues long. Looked up from germline, CDR1 is MGHRA and CDR2 is YSYEKL. V shed 3 bases and J 4 bases; nucleotides not matched to a gene: 5.